Detailed here is one T cell receptor (beta chain). The data were taken from a study of blood T cell repertoires in COVID-19. Germline V gene lookup returns CDR1 SGHNT and CDR2 YYREEE (reference sequence). CDR3 length equals 17 residues. V lost 0 bases and J lost 5; bases outside the gene matches: 6. As originally analysed: Cell counts per sample came from amplifying reference gene primers. Data came from immunoSEQ multiplex PCR; TCRdb stores just in-frame clones and leaves some out. V, J and clone size derive from that table, while D and trimming were established from the DNA sequence. The sample records 250,000 to 300,000 clones, roughly 90% being singletons.

This TCR was sampled from a woman aged 50 to 65 who had recovered from COVID-19. This chain uses TRBV5-4 with TRBJ2-5, with 14 bases that match TRBD2. The sample comprised peripheral blood. CDR3: CASSLGLAGGMEETQYF. In DNA form, the CDR3 reads TGTGCCAGCAGCTTGGGACTAGCGGGGGGGATGGAGGAGACCCAGTACTTC.